This T cell receptor beta chain stems from a study of blood T cell repertoires in COVID-19 (dated by TCRdb to 2020 to 2021). In terms of the full investigation: Collaborator samples came from the United States, Italy and Spain and covered acute and convalescent phases of COVID-19. The prospective study material was composed of cDNA or gDNA derived from T cells, B-cell-depleted T cells, or PBMCs. The dataset comprised deeply sampled blood TCRbeta repertoires from subjects exposed to, actively infected with, or recovered from COVID-19. The repertoires were made available in a free public database intended to serve as a resource for research on the immune response to SARS-CoV-2. The samples were drawn from the first 160 participants of the ongoing ImmuneRACE study and from 1,200 or so subjects provided by 6 global collaborators. A de-identified subject ID, COVID-19 status, age in years and sex were almost always included in the sample metadata. Where available, HLA class I and class II types were taken from metadata supplied by the sample provider and were not determined by assay-based typing. Summary of the overall study and its limitations: The quantity of clinical and demographic metadata differed by source and by participant and was supplied without curation.

The cysteine opens and the phenylalanine closes a CDR3 of 13 amino acids. The sequence is cut down to CDR3 DNA, 39 bases in frame from base 1. V ends up 5 bases short and J 9 bases short, with an unmatched junction base count of 4. CDR1 and CDR2 are drawn from the germline V gene: SNHLY, FYNNEI. TCRbeta CDR3 regions were amplified from genomic DNA using the immunoSEQ Assay, a bias-controlled multiplex PCR. As for how the authors treated the data: The number of nucleated cells in each sample was estimated from the amplification of reference gene primers within the assay. To quantify the absolute abundance of each unique TCRbeta CDR3 rearrangement, sequence reads were collapsed and filtered. For each sample, productive Simpson clonality was calculated by taking the square root of Simpson's diversity index across productive rearrangements. TCRdb retrieved this table from immuneACCESS and kept in-frame rearrangements only. Not all clones are present; in checked studies, unresolved V genes account for under half, and no reason is known for the remainder. The D gene and trimming were derived from the DNA, and the V and J assignments and clone size from that table. The sample data list about 240,000 clones, and about 89% of these were observed just once. The ten top clones hold roughly 4% of the sample.

Comment on this clone: Its antigen is not yet known. One base away there is no much larger clone; base qualities are not given.

Enrolling through a virtual design, the prospective study's participants ranged in age from roughly 18 to 100 years and lived across more than 20 United States geographic areas. In the prospective study, participants were assigned to cohorts based on the clinical history participants reported in a screening survey and a study questionnaire. For ImmuneRACE Cohort 3, a participant was defined as recovered based on two consecutive negative NP/OP PCR tests, clearance by a healthcare professional, or resolution of symptoms. In the prospective study, mobile phlebotomists collected whole blood, serum and a nasopharyngeal or oropharyngeal swab from each participant. Prospective study participants could optionally give additional blood draws and questionnaires over a roughly two-month period. Before DNA extraction, blood samples from the prospective study were shipped at room temperature or frozen.

Sequenced material: PBMCs or T cells enriched from blood (not recorded which). Recombination joined TRBV2 with TRBJ2-2; 9 of the junction bases match TRBD2. This TCR derives from a woman aged 25 to 39 who had recovered from COVID-19. The DNA is as follows: TGTGCCAGCAGTTCAAGCGGGAGGAGGGAGCTGTTTTTT. It specifies CASSSSGRRELFF.